A single sample gave rise to the 26 T cell receptor beta chains below, sequenced in a study of immune cell composition in non-small cell lung cancer. Sequencing used immunoSEQ multiplex PCR; TCRdb keeps in-frame clones, though not all of them. The sample has nearly 7,000 clones; roughly 70% are singletons. Sequenced input: lung tumor tissue. These receptors came from a human donor with non-small cell lung cancer.

This clone was counted a few times. The genes are TRBV10-3 and TRBJ1-5, with 11 bases matching TRBD1. The trim removed 4 bases at V and 0 bases at J, leaving 8 bases unmatched. This CDR3 has 18 residues. The germline V gene has CDR1 ENHRY and CDR2 SYGVKD. The CDR3 region is CAISAVGTGGNSNQPQHF. CDR3 nucleotides: TGTGCCATCAGTGCGGTGGGGACAGGGGGAAATAGCAATCAGCCCCAGCATTTT.

The CDR3 DNA is TGTGCCAGCAGCTTCCGGGACAGGGGGCGGGCGAACACCGGGGAGCTGTTTTTT. Its translation: CASSFRDRGRANTGELFF. The chain uses TRBV5-5 and TRBJ2-2; TRBD1 agrees at 12 bases. V trimming: 2 bases; J trimming: 0 bases; junction bases outside the gene matches: 5. The CDR3 is 18 residues long. Germline CDR1 and CDR2: SGHKS and YYEKEE (reference sequence). The whole variable domain, remainder taken from reference TRBV5-5 and TRBJ2-2, is DAGVTQSPTHLIKTRGQQVTLRCSPISGHKSVSWYQQVLGQGPQFIFQYYEKEERGRGNFPDRFSARQFPNYSSELNVNALLLGDSALYLCASSFRDRGRANTGELFFGEGSRLTVL.

This clone was seen only a few times. This chain uses TRBV2 with TRBJ1-6; TRBD1 might be the D (6 bases). Germline V gives CDR1 SNHLY, CDR2 FYNNEI. V lost 6 bases and J lost 4, with 7 bases in between. This CDR3 region has 13 residues. The CDR3 loop is CASSTGYNSPLHF. In DNA form, the CDR3 reads TGTGCCAGCAGCACAGGGTATAATTCACCCCTCCACTTT.

This chain connects TRBV11-1 to TRBJ2-7, with TRBD1 matching over 10 bases. Germline V gives CDR1 SGHAT, CDR2 FQDESV (reference sequence). Unmatched junction bases numbered 7, after V lost 2 bases and J lost 3 bases. The length of the CDR3 is 16 residues. The CDR3 DNA follows: TGTGCCAGCAGCTTATCCGGCGGGACAGGGGTCTACGAGCAGTACTTC. Amino acid sequence: CASSLSGGTGVYEQYF.

The CDR3 DNA is TGTGCCAGCAGCTTAGGTTCAGGGGGCAGTTTAGATCAGCCCCAGCATTTT. Protein product: CASSLGSGGSLDQPQHF. This chain joins TRBV7-8 and TRBJ1-5; 8 nucleotides line up with TRBD1. CDR1 is SGHVS and CDR2 is FQNEAQ in the germline V gene. CDR3 length: 17 residues. The J segment lost 5 bases and the V segment lost 1 base, leaving 10 bases of the junction unmatched. Using reference TRBV7-8 and TRBJ1-5 for the parts outside the CDR3, the full variable domain is GAGVSQSPRYKVAKRGQDVALRCDPISGHVSLFWYQQALGQGPEFLTYFQNEAQLDKSGLPSDRFFAERPEGSVSTLKIQRTQQEDSAVYLCASSLGSGGSLDQPQHFGDGTRLSIL.

The chain employs TRBV27 and TRBJ1-1; TRBD1 aligns across 8 bases. This CDR3 is 14 amino acids long. Germline V gene lookup returns CDR1 MNHEY and CDR2 SMNVEV (reference sequence). The V segment lost 5 bases and the J segment 4 bases; nucleotides outside the gene matches: 6. Here the CDR3 DNA reads TGTGCCAGCAGTCTCGACAGGGGATTCACTGAAGCTTTCTTT. It yields the protein CASSLDRGFTEAFF.

Only one count was recorded for this clone. The gene calls are TRBV5-6 and TRBJ2-7; tentatively, D is TRBD2 (6 bases). Trimming removed 0 bases from V and 2 bases from J, with 9 bases in between. CDR3 length: 14 residues. Germline V gene lookup returns CDR1 SGHDT and CDR2 YYEEEE. In DNA form, the CDR3 reads TGTGCCAGCAGCTTGGTGGAGGGGCCCTACGAGCAGTACTTC. It encodes CASSLVEGPYEQYF.

The chain combines TRBV5-1 with TRBJ2-5; 7 nucleotides align to TRBD1. The CDR3 contains 16 residues. Per germline, CDR1 SGHRS and CDR2 YFSETQ. With V trimmed by 7 bases and J by 2 bases, 14 bases remained unmatched. CDR3 residues: CASAPGRTGNQETQYF. The CDR3 DNA sequence: TGCGCCAGCGCCCCGGGACGGACAGGTAATCAAGAGACCCAGTACTTC.

This chain connects TRBV14 to TRBJ2-1; TRBD2 aligns across 10 bases. The length of the CDR3 is 15 residues. Looked up from germline, CDR1 is SGHDN and CDR2 is FVKESK. V was clipped by 1 base and J by 7 bases; unmatched bases: 4. The CDR3 DNA reads as TGTGCCAGCAGCCAAGTAAGCGGGAGGGGGAATGAGCAGTTCTTC. The encoded protein is CASSQVSGRGNEQFF.

This clone has only a few counts. The CDR3 here is CASSLALTGGDEQYF. The CDR3 nucleotides are TGTGCCAGCAGCTTAGCCCTGACAGGGGGCGACGAGCAGTACTTC. The chain joins TRBV13 to TRBJ2-7, with 10 bases matching TRBD1. The germline V gene encodes CDR1 PRHDT and CDR2 FYEKMQ (reference sequence). The length of the CDR3 is 15 residues. With 1 base clipped from V and 5 bases from J, the junction kept 5 bases outside the gene matches.

This sequence joins TRBV7-2 and TRBJ1-5; D is unresolved. V was shortened by 1 base and J by 2 bases, with 18 bases between the two germline ends. Germline V gene sequence: CDR1 SGHTA, CDR2 FQGNSA. This CDR3 region has 18 residues. The chain's CDR3 is CASSLGKTFKFGNQPQHF. The CDR3 DNA reads TGTGCCAGCAGCTTAGGTAAAACATTCAAGTTTGGCAATCAGCCCCAGCATTTT.

This chain links TRBV5-4 with TRBJ1-2, with TRBD1 matching 10 bases. Germline CDR1 SGHNT, CDR2 YYREEE (reference sequence). The CDR3 consists of 15 residues. V lost 3 bases, J lost 5 bases, and 7 bases stayed unmatched. CDR3 coding DNA: TGTGCCAGCAGCTCCGGGACAGGGGTGGGATATGGCTACACCTTC. Residues: CASSSGTGVGYGYTF.

The rearrangement links TRBV29-1 to TRBJ2-1; D gene unclear. CDR1 and CDR2 from the germline V gene are SQVTM and ANQGSEA. The CDR3 is made up of 14 amino acids. The V end was cut by 4 bases, the J end by 2 bases, with 12 bases between. The CDR3 loop reads CSVGQVSPYNEQFF. In nucleotides, the CDR3 is TGCAGCGTTGGTCAGGTATCACCCTACAATGAGCAGTTCTTC.

Sample share makes this clone large. CDR3 sequence (DNA): TGTGCCAGCAGCTCAGTGATACAAGAGACCCAGTACTTC. Translation gives CASSSVIQETQYF. The chain links TRBV21-1 to TRBJ2-5; whether TRBD1, the table's D call, matches the DNA was not checked. TRBV21-1 is marked as a pseudogene. This CDR3 has 13 residues.

V usage is TRBV7-6 and J usage is TRBJ2-2; 9 bases line up with TRBD1. The ends lost 5 bases at V and 7 bases at J; junction bases unmatched: 5. From germline, CDR1 is SGHVS and CDR2 FNYEAQ. The length of the CDR3 is 14 residues. The CDR3 region is CASSVQGASGELFF. CDR3 bases: TGTGCCAGCAGCGTACAGGGGGCAAGCGGGGAGCTGTTTTTT. Using reference TRBV7-6 and TRBJ2-2 for the parts outside the CDR3, the full variable domain is GAGVSQSPRYKVTKRGQDVALRCDPISGHVSLYWYRQALGQGPEFLTYFNYEAQQDKSGLPNDRFSAERPEGSISTLTIQRTEQRDSAMYRCASSVQGASGELFFGEGSRLTVL.

This clone has a handful of counts. This chain uses TRBV13 with TRBJ2-7, with TRBD1 identical over 8 bases. Trimming cost V 6 bases and J 2 bases; bases outside gene matches: 9. Germline V lookup: CDR1 PRHDT, CDR2 FYEKMQ (reference sequence). The CDR3 runs 15 residues. DNA for the CDR3: TGTGCCAGCAGTCCAGATGGACAGGGTGCCTACGAGCAGTACTTC. Translation: CASSPDGQGAYEQYF. Full variable domain (missing parts from reference TRBV13 and TRBJ2-7): AAGVIQSPRHLIKEKRETATLKCYPIPRHDTVYWYQQGPGQDPQFLISFYEKMQSDKGSIPDRFSAQQFSDYHSELNMSSLELGDSALYFCASSPDGQGAYEQYFGPGTRLTVT.

The J gene is TRBJ2-7, the V gene TRBV5-1; perhaps TRBD2 as D (6 bases). In germline, CDR1 is SGHRS, CDR2 YFSETQ. V was cut by 4 bases and J by 3 bases, with 17 bases left in between. The CDR3 contains 15 residues. This CDR3 reads CASSLMGGNIYEQYF. The CDR3 DNA follows: TGCGCCAGCAGCCTCATGGGGGGAAATATCTACGAGCAGTACTTC.

This clone has more than one count but fewer than ten. V is TRBV10-1 and J is TRBJ2-3; 11 nucleotides agree with TRBD2. Germline CDR1 is WNHNN and CDR2 is SYGVQD (reference sequence). The V and J ends lost 6 bases and 6 bases, in that order; junction bases with no gene match: 8. The CDR3 loop spans 15 amino acids. The CDR3 nucleotides read TGCGCCAGCAGCTCTAGCGGGAGGACCGTTGATACGCAGTATTTT. This encodes CASSSSGRTVDTQYF.

CDR3: CASSFYRGRGSEQFF. DNA of the CDR3: TGTGCCAGCAGTTTTTATAGGGGCAGGGGAAGTGAGCAGTTCTTC. The rearrangement uses TRBV28 and TRBJ2-1, with D possibly matching TRBD1 (6 bases). Deletions cut 3 bases from V and 9 bases from J, with 18 bases between. The CDR3 is 15 residues long. Germline V lookup: CDR1 MDHEN, CDR2 SYDVKM.

This chain links TRBV6-5 with TRBJ2-5, with TRBD1 matching over 8 bases. The V gene end was trimmed by 6 bases and the J gene end by 4 bases; junction bases not matched to a gene: 4. Germline V lookup: CDR1 MNHEY, CDR2 SVGAGI. The CDR3 has 13 residues. The CDR3 DNA is TGTGCCAGCAGCAGAGACAGGGGAGAGACCCAGTACTTC. Its translation is CASSRDRGETQYF.

This clone was counted only a few times. The chain joins TRBV4-1 to TRBJ2-5; 7 nucleotides match TRBD2. The V gene's germline CDR1 is MGHRA and CDR2 YSYEKL. The CDR3 is 16 amino acids. V shed 4 bases and J 0 bases; nucleotides not matched to a gene: 8. For the CDR3, the DNA is TGCGCCAGCAGCCCGGCCGGGGGGATCGACCAAGAGACCCAGTACTTC. Its translation: CASSPAGGIDQETQYF.

This chain joins TRBV5-1 and TRBJ2-5; TRBD2 agrees at 9 bases. CDR1 SGHRS and CDR2 YFSETQ come from the germline V gene. CDR3 size: 13 residues. The V segment lost 0 bases and the J segment 7 bases; nucleotides outside the gene matches: 1. The CDR3 loop reads CASSLASGATQYF. CDR3 coding DNA: TGCGCCAGCAGCTTGGCTAGCGGGGCGACCCAGTACTTC.

The chain combines TRBV7-9 with TRBJ2-1; the match to TRBD2 covers 7 bases. Germline CDR1 reads SEHNR; CDR2 reads FQNEAQ (reference sequence). V shed 5 bases, J shed 7 bases, and the junction held 14 bases outside the gene matches. CDR3 length: 16 residues. Written as DNA, the CDR3 is TGTGCCAGCAGCCTTACCGGGACTATCCCGATTAATGAGCAGTTCTTC. Encoded protein: CASSLTGTIPINEQFF.

This rearrangement joins TRBV7-2 to TRBJ2-3; perhaps TRBD2 as D (6 bases). This CDR3 contains 15 residues. V lost 0 bases and J lost 6, with 13 bases in between. Germline values: CDR1 SGHTA, CDR2 FQGNSA. The CDR3 is CASSLAGLYSDTQYF. The CDR3 bases are TGTGCCAGCAGCTTAGCGGGACTCTACTCGGATACGCAGTATTTT.

The chain uses TRBV6-1 and TRBJ2-2, with TRBD2 identical over 7 bases. The CDR3 runs 13 residues. V lost 10 bases, J lost 3 bases, and 5 bases stayed unmatched. The germline V gene encodes CDR1 MNHNS and CDR2 SASEGT. CDR3 in DNA: TGTGCCATCCTAGCGGTCCACACCGGGGAGCTGTTTTTT. Translating it yields CAILAVHTGELFF.

The chain joins TRBV7-2 to TRBJ1-6; TRBD1 matches 7 bases. CDR3 size: 13 residues. Germline V lookup: CDR1 SGHTA, CDR2 FQGNSA. V dropped 1 base and J dropped 17; count of bases not matched to a gene: 8. DNA of the CDR3: TGTGCCAGCAGCTTAGGGGGGCCGACAGGGTTCCACTTT. It translates to CASSLGGPTGFHF. Complete variable domain (other parts from reference TRBV7-2 and TRBJ1-6): GAGVSQSPSNKVTEKGKDVELRCDPISGHTALYWYRQSLGQGLEFLIYFQGNSAPDKSGLPSDRFSAERTGGSVSTLTIQRTQQEDSAVYLCASSLGGPTGFHFGNGTRLTVT.